This T cell receptor (beta chain) was profiled in a study of blood T cell repertoires in COVID-19 (dated by TCRdb to 2018 to 2020). The study in broad terms: Samples covering the acute and convalescent phases of COVID-19 were provided by collaborators in the United States, Italy and Spain. The material from the prospective study consisted of cDNA or gDNA derived from T cells, B-cell-depleted T cells, or PBMCs. The dataset comprised deeply sampled blood TCRbeta repertoires from subjects exposed to, actively infected with, or recovered from COVID-19. The repertoires were released in a freely available public database intended as a resource for research on the immune response to SARS-CoV-2. The samples were drawn from the first 160 participants of the ongoing ImmuneRACE study and from 950 to 1,500 subjects provided by 6 global collaborators. The sample metadata nearly always contained a de-identified subject ID, COVID-19 status, age in years and sex. Where available, HLA class I and class II types were obtained from metadata supplied by the sample provider rather than from assay-based typing. What the authors observed across the whole study: How much clinical and demographic metadata was included differed by source and by participant, and the metadata was provided uncurated.

This clone was found once. Its antigen is currently not known. Base qualities are not provided; no much larger clone lies one nucleotide away. Each collaborating institution followed its own protocols to collect whole blood in K2EDTA tubes. For TCRbeta analysis, collaborators shipped samples as frozen whole blood, isolated PBMCs, or DNA extracted from either of those sample types. The germline V gene gives CDR1 as SGHRS and CDR2 as YFSETQ. V is reduced by 0 bases and J by 6 bases, leaving a spacing of 7 bases between them. The CDR3 numbers 13 residues from cysteine through phenylalanine. Here the CDR3 DNA is all that survives: 39 bases in frame from base 1. The immunoSEQ Assay, a bias-controlled multiplex PCR, was used to amplify TCRbeta CDR3 regions from genomic DNA. In the authors' own workflow: Within the assay, amplification of reference gene primers was used to estimate how many nucleated cells each sample contained. To quantify the absolute abundance of each unique TCRbeta CDR3 rearrangement, sequence reads were collapsed and filtered. For each sample, productive Simpson clonality was calculated as the square root of Simpson's diversity index across productive rearrangements. TCRdb re-hosts the immuneACCESS table, in-frame sequences only. Its copies lack some clones; in the studies checked, an unresolved V gene accounts for under half of them, and the cause for the rest is not known. V and J calls and clone size are copied from that table; D and trimming were computed from the DNA. Present in this sample are about 120,000 clones, about 85% of which were seen just once. Around 6.3% of the sample is in the top ten clones.

The clonotype originates from a man of 80 years or more with active or convalescent COVID-19. This receptor chain uses TRBV5-1 and TRBJ2-1; the D gene identity is not certain. The sample consisted of peripheral blood. The CDR3 here reads CASSLEAVNEQFF. The nucleotide sequence reads as follows: TGCGCCAGCAGCTTGGAGGCGGTCAATGAGCAGTTCTTC.